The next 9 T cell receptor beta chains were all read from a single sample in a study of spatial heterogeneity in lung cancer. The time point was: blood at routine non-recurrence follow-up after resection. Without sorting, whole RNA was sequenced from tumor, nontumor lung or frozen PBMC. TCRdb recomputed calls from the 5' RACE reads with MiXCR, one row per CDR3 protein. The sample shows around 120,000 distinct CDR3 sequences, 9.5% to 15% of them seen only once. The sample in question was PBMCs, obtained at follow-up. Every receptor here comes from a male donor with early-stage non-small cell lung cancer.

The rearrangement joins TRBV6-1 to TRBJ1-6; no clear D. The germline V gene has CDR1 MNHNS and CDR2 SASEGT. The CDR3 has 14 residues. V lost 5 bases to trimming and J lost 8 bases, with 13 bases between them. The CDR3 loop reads CASSRRGRDSPLHF. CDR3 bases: TGTGCCAGCAGTCGGCGGGGTAGGGATTCACCCCTCCACTTT.

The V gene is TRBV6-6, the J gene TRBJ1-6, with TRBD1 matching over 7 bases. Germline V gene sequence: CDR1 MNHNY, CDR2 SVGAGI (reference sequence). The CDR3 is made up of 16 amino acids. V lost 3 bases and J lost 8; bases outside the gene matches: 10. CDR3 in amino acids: CASSYLPGTAYSPLHF. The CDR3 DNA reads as TGTGCCAGCAGTTATCTCCCCGGGACAGCATATTCACCCCTCCACTTT.

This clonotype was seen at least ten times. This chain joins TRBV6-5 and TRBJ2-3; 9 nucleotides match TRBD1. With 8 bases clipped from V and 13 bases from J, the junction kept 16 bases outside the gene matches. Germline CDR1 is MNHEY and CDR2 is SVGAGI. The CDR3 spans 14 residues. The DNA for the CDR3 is TGTGCCAGCTCAGGGACAGGGAAGCAACAGGGGGAGTATTTT. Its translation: CASSGTGKQQGEYF.

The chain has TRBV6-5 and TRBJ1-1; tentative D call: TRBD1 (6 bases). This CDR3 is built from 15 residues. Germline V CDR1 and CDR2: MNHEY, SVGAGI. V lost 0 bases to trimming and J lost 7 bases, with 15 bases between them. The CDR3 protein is CASSYSRGRRSEAFF. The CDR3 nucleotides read TGTGCCAGCAGTTACTCGCGGGGGCGTCGGAGTGAAGCTTTCTTT.

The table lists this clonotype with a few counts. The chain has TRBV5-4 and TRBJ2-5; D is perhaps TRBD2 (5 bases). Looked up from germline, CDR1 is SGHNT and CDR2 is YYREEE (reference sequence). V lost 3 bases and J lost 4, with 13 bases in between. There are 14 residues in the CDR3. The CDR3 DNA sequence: TGTGCCAGCAGCTCTGCCGGACTGGGAGAGACCCAGTACTTC. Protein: CASSSAGLGETQYF. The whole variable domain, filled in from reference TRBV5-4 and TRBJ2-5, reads ETGVTQSPTHLIKTRGQQVTLRCSSQSGHNTVSWYQQALGQGPQFIFQYYREEENGRGNFPPRFSGLQFPNYSSELNVNALELDDSALYLCASSSAGLGETQYFGPGTRLLVL.

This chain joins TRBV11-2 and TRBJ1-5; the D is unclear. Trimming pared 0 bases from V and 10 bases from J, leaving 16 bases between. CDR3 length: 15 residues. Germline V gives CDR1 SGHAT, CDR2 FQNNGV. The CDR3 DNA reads TGTGCCAGCAGCTTAGAATCCGGGCTGGGCGGACCCCAGCATTTT. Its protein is CASSLESGLGGPQHF.

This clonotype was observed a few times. This chain's CDR3 is CASSESASGPDTQYF. CDR3 nucleotides: TGTGCCAGCAGTGAGTCGGCTAGCGGTCCAGATACGCAGTATTTT. The V call is TRBV6-4, the J call TRBJ2-3; 7 bases line up with TRBD2. Trimming at V came to 3 bases and at J to 4 bases, leaving 7 bases not matched to a gene. CDR1 and CDR2 from the germline V gene are MRHNA and SNTAGT. The CDR3 runs to 15 residues.

The CDR3 region is CASSFRQGAGNEQFF. The CDR3 nucleotides read TGTGCCAGCAGCTTCCGACAGGGGGCTGGAAATGAGCAGTTCTTC. The chain has TRBV7-2 and TRBJ2-1, with 10 bases identical to TRBD1. V was clipped by 3 bases and J by 7 bases; unmatched bases: 6. CDR3 length: 15 amino acids. Germline V CDR1 and CDR2: SGHTA, FQGNSA.

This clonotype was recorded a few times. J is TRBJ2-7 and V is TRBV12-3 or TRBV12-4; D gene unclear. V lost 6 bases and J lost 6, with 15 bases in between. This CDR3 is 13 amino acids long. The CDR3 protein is CASSRSPGVEQYF. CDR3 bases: TGTGCCAGCAGCCGATCCCCTGGGGTCGAGCAGTACTTC.